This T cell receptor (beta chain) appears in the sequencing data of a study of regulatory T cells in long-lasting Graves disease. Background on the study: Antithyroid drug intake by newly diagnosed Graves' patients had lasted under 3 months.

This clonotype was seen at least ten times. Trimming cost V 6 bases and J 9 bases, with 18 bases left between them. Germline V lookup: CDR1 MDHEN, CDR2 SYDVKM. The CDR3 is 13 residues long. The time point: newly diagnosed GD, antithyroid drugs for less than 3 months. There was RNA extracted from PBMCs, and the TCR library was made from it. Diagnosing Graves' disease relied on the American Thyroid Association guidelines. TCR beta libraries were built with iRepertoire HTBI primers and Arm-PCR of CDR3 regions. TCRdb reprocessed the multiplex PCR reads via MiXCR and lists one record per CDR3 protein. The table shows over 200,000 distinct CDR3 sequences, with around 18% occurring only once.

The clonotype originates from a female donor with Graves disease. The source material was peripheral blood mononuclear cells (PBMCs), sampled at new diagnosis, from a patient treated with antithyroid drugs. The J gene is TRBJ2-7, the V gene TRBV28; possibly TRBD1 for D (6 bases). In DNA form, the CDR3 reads TGTGCCAGCAGCGCGATGGACAGAAACCCGCAGTACTTC. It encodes CASSAMDRNPQYF.